These T cell receptor beta chains were read from a single sample in a study of T cell repertoires in cytomegalovirus infection. No antigen has been assigned to these receptors. TCRdb re-analysed the reads in MiXCR, keeping a single row per CDR3 protein. Here the sample spans around 900,000 distinct CDR3 sequences, less than 35% being singletons. This material consisted of cultured CD8+ T cells from PBMCs, taken from culture after CMV antigen stimulation. The origin of the receptors is a human donor in good health (CMV status not recorded). Some clones in this sample may be carry-over from other donors' samples. Each CDR3 is given without its conserved first and last residue. The order of the fields is V gene, CDR3 protein.

TRBV19 ASSLWRGTYEQY
TRBV4-3 ASSQDIRSGNQPQH
TRBV7-3 ASSLSGGGQETQY
TRBV5-4 ASSPGERDRTGELF
TRBV7-6 ASSFEAGTSPYNEQF
TRBV19 ASSRQSSYNEQF
TRBV6-5 ASSYGGANYGYT
TRBV7-6 ASSGDTPKGNTIY
TRBV20-1 SPPQETQY
TRBV7-9 ASSLGDEAF
TRBV5-8 ASSLGQVNDEQF
TRBV5-8 ASSLLLAGYLGTDTQY
TRBV7-3 ASSLTGTSGVTGELF
TRBV6-8 ASSRDYSGGIEQF
TRBV6-5 ASSTSRDSYNEQF
TRBV12-3/TRBV12-4 ASSYDRGGQPQH
TRBV15 ATSRDWTNYGYT
TRBV27 ASSWDRFGANEKLF
TRBV20-1 SARSTVGSSYNSPLH
TRBV7-9 ASSRGLAGGQETQY
TRBV4-1 ASSQTPQGGTEAF
TRBV10-3 AISDNWGRSTNEKLF
TRBV27 ASSLRGQVPQPQH
TRBV4-1 ASSQQHRQGSGNTIY
TRBV28 ASSWVSRGPVTQY
TRBV7-8 ASSLDQGSSYNEQF
TRBV6-6 ASSYRLRGRWADQPQH
TRBV28 ASSLVLGQPQH
TRBV14 ARGAGYPYNSPLH
TRBV6-2/TRBV6-3 ASSHTGDGYT
TRBV6-2/TRBV6-3 ASRYTVNTEAF
TRBV7-9 ASSSPWTGGETQY
TRBV19 ASSTHGTAEAF
TRBV27 ASSLSWAGSYNSPLH
TRBV10-3 AITRTSGDHNEQF
TRBV27 ASRYSGQMNTEAF
TRBV12-3/TRBV12-4 ASRSTGTYSNQPQH
TRBV7-9 ASSPTQNNEQF
TRBV28 ASSSNRDSFSSNQPQH
TRBV7-6 ASSPRTSGGDQETQY
TRBV12-3/TRBV12-4 ASRFRIYNEQF
TRBV6-5 ATSGSPGRSEAF
TRBV29-1 SGARVGTEAF
TRBV27 ASSLSGTLYEQY
TRBV6-5 ASRGGGADYGYT
TRBV19 ASSSRPARSGNTIY
TRBV5-1 ASSLAQSGRNEQF
TRBV3-1 ASSLAGGVRNEQF